This TCR beta chain was sequenced for a study of technical replicates of blood from a handful of donors. The germline CDR1 and CDR2 sequences are WNHNN and SYGVQD (reference sequence). V was cut by 6 bases and J by 2 bases, with 17 bases left in between. CDR3 length: 15 residues. Assay: immunoSEQ multiplex PCR; the TCRdb copy retains only in-frame clones and omits some. Of about 16,000 clones listed, roughly 86% are singletons. Material: PBMCs. The chain couples TRBV10-1 to TRBJ2-7; TRBD1 is a possible D gene (6 bases). This TCR came from a human donor in good health. CDR3 nucleotides: TGCGCCAGCAGCGAATCTGTGGGGGCCGCCTACGAGCAGTACTTC. It translates to CASSESVGAAYEQYF.